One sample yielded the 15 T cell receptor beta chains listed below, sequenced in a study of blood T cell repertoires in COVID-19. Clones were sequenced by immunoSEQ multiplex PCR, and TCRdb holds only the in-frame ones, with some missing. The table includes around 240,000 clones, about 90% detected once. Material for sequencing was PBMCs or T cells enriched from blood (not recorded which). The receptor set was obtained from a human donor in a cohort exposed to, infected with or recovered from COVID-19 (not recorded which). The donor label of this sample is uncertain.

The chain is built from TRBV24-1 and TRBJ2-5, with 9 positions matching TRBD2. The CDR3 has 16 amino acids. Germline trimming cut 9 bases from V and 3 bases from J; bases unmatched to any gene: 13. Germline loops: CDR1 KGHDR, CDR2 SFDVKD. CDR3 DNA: TGTGCCACCCAAATTGGAGCGGGGGGAAGGGAAGAGACCCAGTACTTC. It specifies CATQIGAGGREETQYF.

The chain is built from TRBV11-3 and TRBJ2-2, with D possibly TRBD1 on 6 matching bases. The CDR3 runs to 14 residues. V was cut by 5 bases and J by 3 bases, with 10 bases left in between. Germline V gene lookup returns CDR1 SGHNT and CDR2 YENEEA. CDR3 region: CASSHSGDTGELFF. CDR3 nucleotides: TGTGCCAGCAGCCATTCAGGGGACACCGGGGAGCTGTTTTTT.

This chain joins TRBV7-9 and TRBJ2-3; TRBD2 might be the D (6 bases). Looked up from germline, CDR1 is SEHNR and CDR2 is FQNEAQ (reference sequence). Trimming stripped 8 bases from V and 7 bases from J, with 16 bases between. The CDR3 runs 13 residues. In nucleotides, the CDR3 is TGTGCCAGCGGTTCCCGGGGGAGGTATACGCAGTATTTT. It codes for CASGSRGRYTQYF.

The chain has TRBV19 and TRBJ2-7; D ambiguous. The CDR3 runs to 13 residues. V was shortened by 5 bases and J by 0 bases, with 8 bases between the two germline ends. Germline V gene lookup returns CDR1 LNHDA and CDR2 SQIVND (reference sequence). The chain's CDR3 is CASSPTNSYEQYF. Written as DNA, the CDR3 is TGTGCCAGTAGTCCGACAAACTCCTACGAGCAGTACTTC.

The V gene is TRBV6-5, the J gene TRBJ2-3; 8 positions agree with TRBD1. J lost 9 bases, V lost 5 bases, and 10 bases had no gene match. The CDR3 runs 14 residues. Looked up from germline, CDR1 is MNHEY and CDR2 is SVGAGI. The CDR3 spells CASSHDRGLRTQYF. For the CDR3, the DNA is TGTGCCAGCAGTCACGACAGGGGTCTGCGCACGCAGTATTTT.

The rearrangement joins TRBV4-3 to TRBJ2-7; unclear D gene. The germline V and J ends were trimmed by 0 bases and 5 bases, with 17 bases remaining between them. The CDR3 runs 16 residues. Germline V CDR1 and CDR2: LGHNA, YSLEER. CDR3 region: CASSQDWASSGHEQYF. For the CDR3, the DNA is TGCGCCAGCAGCCAAGACTGGGCATCCTCTGGGCACGAGCAGTACTTC.

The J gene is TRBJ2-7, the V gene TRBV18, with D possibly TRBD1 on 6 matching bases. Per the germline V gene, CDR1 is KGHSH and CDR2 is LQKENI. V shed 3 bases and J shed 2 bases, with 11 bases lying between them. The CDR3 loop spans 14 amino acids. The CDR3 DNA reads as TGTGCCAGCTCACCCAACAGGGAACCCTACGAGCAGTACTTC. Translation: CASSPNREPYEQYF.

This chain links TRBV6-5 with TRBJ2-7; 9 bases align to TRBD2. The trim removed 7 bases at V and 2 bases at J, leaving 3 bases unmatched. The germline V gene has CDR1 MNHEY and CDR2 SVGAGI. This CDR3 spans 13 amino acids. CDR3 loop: CASTAGGPYEQYF. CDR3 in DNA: TGTGCCAGCACCGCGGGGGGGCCCTACGAGCAGTACTTC.

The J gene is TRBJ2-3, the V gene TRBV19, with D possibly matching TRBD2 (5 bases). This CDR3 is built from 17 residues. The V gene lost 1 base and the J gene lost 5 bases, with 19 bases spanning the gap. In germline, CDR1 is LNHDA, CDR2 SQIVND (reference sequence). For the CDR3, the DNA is TGTGCCAGTAGTATAGGCCCACTAGGGCGACCGATAGATACGCAGTATTTT. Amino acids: CASSIGPLGRPIDTQYF.

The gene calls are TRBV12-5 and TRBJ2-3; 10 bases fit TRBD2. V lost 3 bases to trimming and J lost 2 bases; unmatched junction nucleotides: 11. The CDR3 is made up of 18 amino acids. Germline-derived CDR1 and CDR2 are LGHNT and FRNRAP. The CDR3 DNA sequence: TGTGCTAGTGGTTTCGGGCTAGCGGGGGCCCACTACACAGATACGCAGTATTTT. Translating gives CASGFGLAGAHYTDTQYF.

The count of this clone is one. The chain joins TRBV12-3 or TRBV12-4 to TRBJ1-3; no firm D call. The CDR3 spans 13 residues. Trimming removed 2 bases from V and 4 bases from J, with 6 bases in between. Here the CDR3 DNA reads TGTGCCAGCAGTTTATTAGCGGGAAACACCATATATTTT. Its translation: CASSLLAGNTIYF.

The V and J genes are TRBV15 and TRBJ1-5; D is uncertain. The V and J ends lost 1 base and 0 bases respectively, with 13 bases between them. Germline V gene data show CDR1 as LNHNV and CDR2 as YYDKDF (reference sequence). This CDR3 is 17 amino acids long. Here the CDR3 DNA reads TGTGCCACCAGCAGAGGCTGGCCAGTATATAGCAATCAGCCCCAGCATTTT. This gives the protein CATSRGWPVYSNQPQHF.

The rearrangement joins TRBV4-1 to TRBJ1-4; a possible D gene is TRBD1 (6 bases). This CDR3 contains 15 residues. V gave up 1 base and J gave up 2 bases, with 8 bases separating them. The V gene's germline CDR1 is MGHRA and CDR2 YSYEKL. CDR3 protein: CASSQGTATNEKLFF. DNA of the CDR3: TGCGCCAGCAGCCAAGGGACAGCTACTAATGAAAAACTGTTTTTT.

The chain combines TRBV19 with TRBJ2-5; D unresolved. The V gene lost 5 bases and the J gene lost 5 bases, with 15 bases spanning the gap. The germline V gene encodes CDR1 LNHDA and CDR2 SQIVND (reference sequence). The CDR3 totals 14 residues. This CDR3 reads CASSWQAGSETQYF. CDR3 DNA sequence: TGTGCCAGTAGTTGGCAAGCAGGATCGGAGACCCAGTACTTC.

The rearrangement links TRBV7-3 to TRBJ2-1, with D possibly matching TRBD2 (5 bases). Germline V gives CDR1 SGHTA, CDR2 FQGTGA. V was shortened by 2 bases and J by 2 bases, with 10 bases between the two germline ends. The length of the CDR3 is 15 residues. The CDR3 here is CASSLSHGAYNEQFF. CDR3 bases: TGTGCCAGCAGCTTATCCCACGGGGCCTACAATGAGCAGTTCTTC.